The source of this TCR beta chain is a study of Tregs in tolerant kidney transplant recipients. About the research overall: CFSE-labeled recipient PBMCs were cultured 6 days with irradiated graft donor PBMCs, then FACS-sorted. The study's findings and limits: Findings come from small patient numbers and require larger validation. No direct test of biological reproducibility was done here. The most relevant donor-specific Treg TCRbeta repertoire apparently came from expansion with activated donor B cells.

Assay used: immunoSEQ multiplex PCR; TCRdb lists only in-frame clones, some missing. This table has 8,000 to 9,500 clones, about half appearing once. In its sample, this clone was seen a few times. Its target is not known. Germline-derived CDR1 and CDR2 are LGHNA and YNFKEQ. V was trimmed by 4 bases and J by 1 base, leaving 10 bases between them. This CDR3 is 14 amino acids long. This receptor was obtained from a human donor in good health. The chain carries TRBV4-2 and TRBJ2-5; D is possibly TRBD2 (6 bases). The material sequenced was CD4+ T cells from blood cultured with allogeneic cells. The CDR3 loop reads CASSPTGGQETQYF. The CDR3, as DNA: TGTGCCAGCAGCCCCACCGGGGGCCAAGAGACCCAGTACTTC.